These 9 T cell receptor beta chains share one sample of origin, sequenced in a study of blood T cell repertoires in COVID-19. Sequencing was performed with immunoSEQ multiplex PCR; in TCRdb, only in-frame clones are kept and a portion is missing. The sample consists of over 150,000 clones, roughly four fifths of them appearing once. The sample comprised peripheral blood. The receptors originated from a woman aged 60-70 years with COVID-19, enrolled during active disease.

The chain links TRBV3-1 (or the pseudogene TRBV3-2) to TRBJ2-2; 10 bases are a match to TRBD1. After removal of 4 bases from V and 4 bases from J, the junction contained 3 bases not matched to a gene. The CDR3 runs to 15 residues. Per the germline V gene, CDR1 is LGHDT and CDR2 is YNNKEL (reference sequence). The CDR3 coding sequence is TGTGCCAGCAGCCCCCGGGACAGGGGCACCGGGGAGCTGTTTTTT. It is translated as CASSPRDRGTGELFF.

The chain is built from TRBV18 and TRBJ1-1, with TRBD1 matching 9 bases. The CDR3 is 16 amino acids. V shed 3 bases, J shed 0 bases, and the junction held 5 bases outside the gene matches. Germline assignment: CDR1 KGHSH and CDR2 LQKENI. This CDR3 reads CASSPDRGWVNTEAFF. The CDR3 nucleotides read TGTGCCAGCTCACCGGACAGGGGATGGGTGAACACTGAAGCTTTCTTT.

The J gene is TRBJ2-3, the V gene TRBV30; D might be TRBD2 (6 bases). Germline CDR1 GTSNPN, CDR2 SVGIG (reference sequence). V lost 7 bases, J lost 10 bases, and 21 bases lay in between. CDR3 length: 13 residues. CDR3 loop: CALLGDWVRAQYF. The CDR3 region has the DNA TGTGCCTTACTTGGGGACTGGGTGAGGGCGCAGTATTTT.

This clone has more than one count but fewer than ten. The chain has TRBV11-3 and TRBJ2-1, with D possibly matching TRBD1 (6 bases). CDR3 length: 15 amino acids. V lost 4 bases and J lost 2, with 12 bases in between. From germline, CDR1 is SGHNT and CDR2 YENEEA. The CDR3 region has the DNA TGTGCCAGCAGCTCCCCAGGGGAAGCCTACAATGAGCAGTTCTTC. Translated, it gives CASSSPGEAYNEQFF.

CDR3 loop: CASSPGLAGVGETQYF. The CDR3 DNA sequence: TGTGCCAGCAGCCCCGGACTAGCGGGTGTCGGAGAGACCCAGTACTTC. The rearrangement links TRBV7-9 to TRBJ2-5; 11 bases are a match to TRBD2. The CDR3 consists of 16 residues. CDR1 and CDR2 (germline): SEHNR, FQNEAQ (reference sequence). V lost 5 bases and J lost 4; bases outside the gene matches: 9.

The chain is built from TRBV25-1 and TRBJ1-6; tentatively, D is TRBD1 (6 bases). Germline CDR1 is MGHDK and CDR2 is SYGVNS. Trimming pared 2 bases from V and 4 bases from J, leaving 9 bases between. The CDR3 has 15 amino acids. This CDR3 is CASSENTGYNSPLHF. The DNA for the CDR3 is TGTGCCAGCAGTGAAAACACAGGGTATAATTCACCCCTCCACTTT.

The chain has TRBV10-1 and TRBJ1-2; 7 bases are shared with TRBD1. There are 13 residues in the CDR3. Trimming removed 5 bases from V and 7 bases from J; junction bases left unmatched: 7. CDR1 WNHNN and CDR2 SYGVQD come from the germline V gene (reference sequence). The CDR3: CASSSDREGGYTF. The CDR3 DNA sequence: TGCGCCAGCAGTTCCGACAGGGAAGGTGGCTACACCTTC.

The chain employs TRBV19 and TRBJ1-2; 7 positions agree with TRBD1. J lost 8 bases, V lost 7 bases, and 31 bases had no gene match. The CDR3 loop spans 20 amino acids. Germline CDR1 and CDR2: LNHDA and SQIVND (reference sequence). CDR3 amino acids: CASTPRARRPTGLTLGGYTF. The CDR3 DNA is TGTGCCAGTACTCCACGCGCCCGCCGTCCGACAGGGCTCACCCTGGGGGGCTACACCTTC. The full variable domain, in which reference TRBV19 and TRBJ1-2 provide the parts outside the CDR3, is DGGITQSPKYLFRKEGQNVTLSCEQNLNHDAMYWYRQDPGQGLRLIYYSQIVNDFQKGDIAEGYSVSREKKESFPLTVTSAQKNPTAFYLCASTPRARRPTGLTLGGYTFGSGTRLTVV.

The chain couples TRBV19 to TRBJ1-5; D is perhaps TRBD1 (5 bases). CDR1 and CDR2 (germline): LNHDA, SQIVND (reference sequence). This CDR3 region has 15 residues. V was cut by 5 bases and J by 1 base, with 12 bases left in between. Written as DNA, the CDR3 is TGTGCCAGTAGTGTGGGAGGGGCAAGCAATCAGCCCCAGCATTTT. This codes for CASSVGGASNQPQHF.